One sample yielded the 24 T cell receptor beta chains listed below, sequenced in a study of shared clonotypes between healthy human individuals. Some clones are missing from TCRdb's copy, which holds only in-frame ones; the method was immunoSEQ multiplex PCR. The sample records millions of clones, about 95% being singletons. CD45RO-negative, CCR7-selected cells formed the naive CD8 fraction, which excluded terminally differentiated effector memory CD45RA+ cells. Sequencing input: naive CD8+ T cells sorted from blood. The origin of the receptors is a man younger than 35 in good health.

The chain carries TRBV6-1 and TRBJ2-5; possibly TRBD2 for D (6 bases). V was shortened by 7 bases and J by 2 bases, with 14 bases between the two germline ends. This CDR3 has 14 amino acids. Germline-derived CDR1 and CDR2 are MNHNS and SASEGT. In DNA form, the CDR3 reads TGTGCCAGCACACGGTGGGGGGAGCAAGAGACCCAGTACTTC. It is translated as CASTRWGEQETQYF.

This clone was counted a single time. The genes are TRBV9 and TRBJ1-1; D is unresolved. This CDR3 spans 13 amino acids. The germline V gene has CDR1 SGDLS and CDR2 YYNGEE. The V end lost 3 bases, the J end lost 6 bases, and 12 bases lay between the germline ends. CDR3 bases: TGTGCCAGCAGCGCCCCCGGTAACGCTGAAGCTTTCTTT. It codes for CASSAPGNAEAFF. Full variable domain (missing parts from reference TRBV9 and TRBJ1-1): DSGVTQTPKHLITATGQRVTLRCSPRSGDLSVYWYQQSLDQGLQFLIQYYNGEERAKGNILERFSAQQFPDLHSELNLSSLELGDSALYFCASSAPGNAEAFFGQGTRLTVV.

This chain links TRBV7-8 with TRBJ2-3; 9 nucleotides match TRBD2. With V trimmed by 4 bases and J by 2 bases, 4 bases remained unmatched. The CDR3 length is 15 residues. CDR1 is SGHVS, CDR2 FQNEAQ, per germline. CDR3 coding DNA: TGTGCCAGCAGCTCAGCGGGGGGTAACACAGATACGCAGTATTTT. Translation: CASSSAGGNTDTQYF.

V gene TRBV5-6 combines with J gene TRBJ2-7, with D possibly being TRBD1 (5 bases). Germline lookup yields CDR1 SGHDT and CDR2 YYEEEE. The CDR3 is made up of 14 amino acids. The V end was cut by 2 bases, the J end by 3 bases, with 12 bases between. The CDR3 region has the DNA TGTGCCAGCAGCTTAGCAGGGATTGGCTACGAGCAGTACTTC. This sequence encodes CASSLAGIGYEQYF.

The chain's CDR3 is CASSPDLGVQETQYF. The CDR3, as DNA: TGTGCCAGCAGCCCGGACCTGGGAGTTCAAGAGACCCAGTACTTC. The gene calls are TRBV4-2 and TRBJ2-5; a weak D match, TRBD2 (5 bases). The germline CDR1 and CDR2 sequences are LGHNA and YNFKEQ. Deletions cut 4 bases from V and 2 bases from J, with 14 bases between. CDR3 length equals 15 residues.

The chain carries TRBV11-2 and TRBJ2-1; 8 bases are shared with TRBD2. The J segment lost 2 bases and the V segment lost 5 bases, leaving 5 bases of the junction unmatched. CDR1 is SGHAT and CDR2 is FQNNGV in the germline V gene. This CDR3 is built from 15 residues. DNA of the CDR3: TGTGCCAGCAGCAATAGCGGGGAGGCCTACAATGAGCAGTTCTTC. This sequence encodes CASSNSGEAYNEQFF.

Regarding this clone: Additional DNA sequences in this sample encode the identical CDR3. This sequence joins TRBV4-3 and TRBJ2-5; D unclear. CDR1 and CDR2 (germline): LGHNA, YSLEER. The CDR3 is 13 amino acids. The ends were cut back, 0 bases at V and 5 bases at J, with 7 bases in the middle. The DNA for the CDR3 is TGCGCCAGCAGCCAAGATGTCGAGGAGACCCAGTACTTC. It codes for CASSQDVEETQYF.

The rearrangement uses TRBV7-9 and TRBJ2-1; D gene unclear. Trimming removed 5 bases from V and 1 base from J, with 15 bases in between. This CDR3 is 16 amino acids long. CDR1 and CDR2 from the germline V gene are SEHNR and FQNEAQ (reference sequence). The CDR3, as DNA: TGTGCCAGCAGCCAAACCGACTCTTGGTCCTACAATGAGCAGTTCTTC. This translates into CASSQTDSWSYNEQFF.

CDR3 residues: CATTERWGNTEAFF. The CDR3 nucleotides read TGTGCCACCACCGAGAGGTGGGGGAACACTGAAGCTTTCTTT. This chain links TRBV15 with TRBJ1-1; D ambiguous. The germline V gene has CDR1 LNHNV and CDR2 YYDKDF (reference sequence). V was cut by 7 bases and J by 1 base, with 13 bases left in between. The CDR3 has 14 amino acids.

V usage is TRBV21-1 and J usage is TRBJ2-7; the D call TRBD2 from the table was never checked on the DNA. TRBV21-1 is a pseudogene locus. CDR3 length equals 17 residues. CDR3 region: CASSKPGGAHISYEQYF. CDR3 nucleotides: TGTGCCAGCAGCAAGCCCGGGGGAGCGCATATCTCCTACGAGCAGTACTTC.

The chain uses TRBV19 and TRBJ2-5, with a possible D match to TRBD1 (6 bases). In germline, CDR1 is LNHDA, CDR2 SQIVND (reference sequence). The CDR3 has 16 amino acids. V was trimmed by 5 bases and J by 3 bases, leaving 19 bases between them. In DNA form, the CDR3 reads TGTGCCAGTAGTCCACGGTCGTACAGGGTCGAAGAGACCCAGTACTTC. As protein: CASSPRSYRVEETQYF.

The rearrangement uses TRBV29-1 and TRBJ2-7, with 8 bases identical to TRBD1. This CDR3 contains 14 residues. Germline V CDR1 and CDR2: SQVTM, ANQGSEA. The V segment lost 4 bases and the J segment 4 bases; nucleotides outside the gene matches: 9. The CDR3 coding sequence is TGCAGCGTTGGGACCCTGGACAGGGATTACGAGCAGTACTTC. The encoded protein is CSVGTLDRDYEQYF.

V is TRBV5-1 and J is TRBJ2-2; no definite D call. Trimming left V 8 bases short and J 4 bases short, with 15 bases between. Germline CDR1 SGHRS, CDR2 YFSETQ. The CDR3 runs 14 residues. Here the CDR3 reads CARLRLRFTGELFF. The CDR3 DNA follows: TGCGCCAGGTTAAGGTTAAGGTTCACCGGGGAGCTGTTTTTT.

This rearrangement joins TRBV9 to TRBJ1-1; D is unresolved. There are 14 residues in the CDR3. Trimming took off 3 bases at V and 4 bases at J, with 13 bases between the two ends. Germline values: CDR1 SGDLS, CDR2 YYNGEE. CDR3 protein: CASSGAGYGTEAFF. CDR3 nucleotide sequence: TGTGCCAGCAGCGGAGCCGGGTACGGCACTGAAGCTTTCTTT.

DNA of the CDR3: TGTGCCAGCAGCAAAGGGTTGTTGGGGTATAGACGTCAGCCCCAGCATTTT. Translated, it gives CASSKGLLGYRRQPQHF. This sequence joins TRBV21-1 and TRBJ1-5. TRBV21-1 is a documented pseudogene. CDR3 size: 17 residues.

This clone was recorded once. The chain is built from TRBV28 and TRBJ2-1, with TRBD1 matching 7 bases. V lost 10 bases, J lost 0 bases, and 6 bases stayed unmatched. Germline CDR1 MDHEN, CDR2 SYDVKM. The CDR3 length is 14 residues. The CDR3: CATEQGSSYNEQFF. CDR3 bases: TGTGCCACCGAACAGGGGAGCTCCTACAATGAGCAGTTCTTC.

V gene TRBV5-4 combines with J gene TRBJ2-1; a possible D gene is TRBD2 (5 bases). The CDR3 is 15 amino acids. V lost 4 bases to trimming and J lost 4 bases, with 15 bases between them. Germline V gives CDR1 SGHNT, CDR2 YYREEE (reference sequence). The CDR3 protein is CASSPNLAGYNEQFF. In DNA form, the CDR3 reads TGTGCCAGCAGCCCTAACCTCGCGGGTTACAATGAGCAGTTCTTC.

CDR3 sequence (DNA): TGTGCCAGCAGTGAATACAGTAATGAAAAACTGTTTTTT. Translating gives CASSEYSNEKLFF. The rearrangement uses TRBV25-1 and TRBJ1-4; D is unclear. Germline V lookup: CDR1 MGHDK, CDR2 SYGVNS. V dropped 0 bases and J dropped 4 bases, with 3 bases sitting between them. This CDR3 spans 13 amino acids. Full variable domain (rest looked up from reference TRBV25-1 and TRBJ1-4): EADIYQTPRYLVIGTGKKITLECSQTMGHDKMYWYQQDPGMELHLIHYSYGVNSTEKGDLSSESTVSRIRTEHFPLTLESARPSHTSQYLCASSEYSNEKLFFGSGTQLSVL.

CDR3 in amino acids: CASSPGQANEKLFF. The CDR3 DNA is TGTGCCAGCAGCCCGGGACAGGCGAATGAAAAACTGTTTTTT. The chain employs TRBV2 and TRBJ1-4, with 8 bases matching TRBD1. The CDR3 contains 14 residues. V gave up 6 bases and J gave up 5 bases; unmatched junction bases: 5. Germline V CDR1 and CDR2: SNHLY, FYNNEI.

CDR3 sequence (DNA): TGTGCCAGCGGAAGGTGGCAGGGGGACGAGCAGTACTTC. Translation gives CASGRWQGDEQYF. The chain employs TRBV9 and TRBJ2-7; 7 bases fit TRBD1. From germline, CDR1 is SGDLS and CDR2 YYNGEE. J was trimmed by 5 bases and V by 7 bases; bases with no gene match: 9. This CDR3 region has 13 residues.

This rearrangement joins TRBV13 to TRBJ1-1; 9 nucleotides align to TRBD1. The CDR3 has 15 amino acids. CDR1 PRHDT and CDR2 FYEKMQ come from the germline V gene (reference sequence). J gave up 3 bases and V 5 bases, and 7 bases lay outside the gene matches. The CDR3 loop reads CASSSWTGDHTEAFF. For the CDR3, the DNA is TGTGCCAGCAGCAGTTGGACAGGGGATCACACTGAAGCTTTCTTT.

The chain combines TRBV5-4 with TRBJ1-2; no clear D gene. The CDR3 is 14 amino acids. Trimming removed 0 bases at V and 3 bases at J, with 9 bases between. Germline CDR1 reads SGHNT; CDR2 reads YYREEE (reference sequence). CDR3 bases: TGTGCCAGCAGCTTGGCCAGAACGGACTATGGCTACACCTTC. Translating gives CASSLARTDYGYTF.

The chain employs TRBV13 and TRBJ1-3; 11 bases align to TRBD1. Germline CDR1 PRHDT, CDR2 FYEKMQ (reference sequence). The V and J ends lost 5 bases and 2 bases, in that order; junction bases with no gene match: 2. The CDR3 extends over 15 amino acids. The CDR3 is CASSPGQGAGNTIYF. DNA for the CDR3: TGTGCCAGCAGCCCGGGACAGGGGGCTGGAAACACCATATATTTT.

The V call is TRBV4-3, the J call TRBJ2-1, with 11 positions matching TRBD2. With 2 bases clipped from V and 9 bases from J, the junction kept 12 bases outside the gene matches. Looked up from germline, CDR1 is LGHNA and CDR2 is YSLEER. CDR3 length: 17 amino acids. DNA for the CDR3: TGCGCCAGCAGCCAAACGACCAGACTAGCGGGACAGGGTGAGCAGTTCTTC. Amino acid sequence: CASSQTTRLAGQGEQFF.